This T cell receptor (beta chain) was captured by sequencing in a study of T cell repertoires in cytomegalovirus infection. Study at large: Epitope selection comprised recently identified HLA-C-restricted CMV epitopes and well-studied HLA-B-restricted CMV epitopes. An indication of both CMV infection and matching HLA type came from public TCR beta signatures. General study findings and limits: HLA-C-restricted CMV clonotypes gave the most frequent clonotype in two of eight donors. Summed public TCR beta family frequency identified CMV carriers bearing the relevant HLA.

The CDR3 consists of 14 residues. V was clipped by 5 bases and J by 2 bases, with 12 bases between them. Germline V gene data show CDR1 as SGHRS and CDR2 as YFSETQ. On this clonotype itself: Its antigen is not identified.

TCRdb reprocessed the reads via MiXCR and lists one record per CDR3 protein. The sample has about 700,000 distinct CDR3 sequences, 30% to 40% seen once. This chain links TRBV5-1 with TRBJ2-3; D may match TRBD1 or TRBD2 (6 bases each). The clonotype originates from a human donor in good health (CMV status not recorded). Some clones in this sample may be carry-over from other donors' samples. Sequences were derived from cultured PBMCs, sampled from culture after CMV antigen stimulation. CDR3 in DNA: TGCGCCAGCAGTAGGGGGGAACACACAGATACGCAGTATTTT. Amino acid sequence: CASSRGEHTDTQYF. Drawing the rest from reference TRBV5-1 and TRBJ2-3, the complete variable domain is KAGVTQTPRYLIKTRGQQVTLSCSPISGHRSVSWYQQTPGQGLQFLFEYFSETQRNKGNFPGRFSGRQFSNSRSEMNVSTLELGDSALYLCASSRGEHTDTQYFGPGTRLTVL.